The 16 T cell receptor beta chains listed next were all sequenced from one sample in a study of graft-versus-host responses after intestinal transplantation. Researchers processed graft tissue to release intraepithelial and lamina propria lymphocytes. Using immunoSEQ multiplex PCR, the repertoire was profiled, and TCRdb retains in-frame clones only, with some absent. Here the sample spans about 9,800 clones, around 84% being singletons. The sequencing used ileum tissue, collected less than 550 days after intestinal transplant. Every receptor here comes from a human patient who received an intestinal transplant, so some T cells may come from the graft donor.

The CDR3 reads CASSQGTGEETGELFF. The CDR3 DNA follows: TGCGCCAGCAGTCAAGGTACAGGGGAAGAAACCGGGGAGCTGTTTTTT. The chain uses TRBV23-1 and TRBJ2-2; TRBD1 matches 7 bases. TRBV23-1 is annotated as an ORF whose role is uncertain. The CDR3 spans 16 residues. With V trimmed by 2 bases and J by 5 bases, 8 bases remained unmatched.

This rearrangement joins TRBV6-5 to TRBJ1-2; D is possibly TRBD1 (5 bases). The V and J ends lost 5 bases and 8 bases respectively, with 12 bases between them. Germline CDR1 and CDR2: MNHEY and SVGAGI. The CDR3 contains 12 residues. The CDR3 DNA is TGTGCCAGCAGTCCCCAGGGAGGGGGCTACACCTTC. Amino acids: CASSPQGGGYTF.

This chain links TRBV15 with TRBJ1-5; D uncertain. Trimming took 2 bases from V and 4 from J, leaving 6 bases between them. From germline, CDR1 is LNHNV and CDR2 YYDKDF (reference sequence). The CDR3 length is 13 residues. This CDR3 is CATSRNSNQPQHF. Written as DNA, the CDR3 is TGTGCCACCAGCAGAAATTCAAATCAGCCCCAGCATTTT.

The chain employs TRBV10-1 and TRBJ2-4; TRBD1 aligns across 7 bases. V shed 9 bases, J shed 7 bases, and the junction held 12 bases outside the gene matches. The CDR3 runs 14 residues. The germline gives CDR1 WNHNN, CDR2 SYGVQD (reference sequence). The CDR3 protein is CARSAPGTANIQYF. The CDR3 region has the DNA TGCGCCAGATCTGCCCCCGGGACAGCGAACATTCAGTACTTC.

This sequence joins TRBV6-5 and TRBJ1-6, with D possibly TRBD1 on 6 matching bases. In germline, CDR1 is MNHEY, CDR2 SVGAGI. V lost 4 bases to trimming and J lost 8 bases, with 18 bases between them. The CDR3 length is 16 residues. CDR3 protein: CASSFLLPGHYSPLHF. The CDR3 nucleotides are TGTGCCAGCAGTTTTCTGTTACCGGGACACTATTCACCCCTCCACTTT.

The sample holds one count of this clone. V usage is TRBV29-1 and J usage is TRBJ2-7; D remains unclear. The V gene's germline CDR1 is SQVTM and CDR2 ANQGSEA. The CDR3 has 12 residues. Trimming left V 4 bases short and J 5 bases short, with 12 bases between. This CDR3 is CSVGGAGDEQYF. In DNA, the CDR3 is TGCAGCGTTGGAGGAGCTGGGGACGAGCAGTACTTC.

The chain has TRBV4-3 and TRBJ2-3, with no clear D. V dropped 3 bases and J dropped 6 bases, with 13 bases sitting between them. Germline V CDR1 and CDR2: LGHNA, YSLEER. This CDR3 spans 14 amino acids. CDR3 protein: CASSHRAPRDTQYF. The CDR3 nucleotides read TGCGCCAGCAGCCATAGGGCCCCTCGGGATACGCAGTATTTT.

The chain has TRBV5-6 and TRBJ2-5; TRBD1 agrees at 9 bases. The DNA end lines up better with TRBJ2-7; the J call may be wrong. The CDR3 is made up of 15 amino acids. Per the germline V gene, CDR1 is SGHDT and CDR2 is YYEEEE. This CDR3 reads CASSLAGTGYYEQYF. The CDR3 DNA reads TGTGCCAGCAGCTTGGCGGGGACAGGGTACTACGAGCAGTACTTC.

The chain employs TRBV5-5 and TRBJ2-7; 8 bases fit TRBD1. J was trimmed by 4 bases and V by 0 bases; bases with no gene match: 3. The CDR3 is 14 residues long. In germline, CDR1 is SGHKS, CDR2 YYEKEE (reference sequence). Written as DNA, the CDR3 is TGTGCCAGCAGCTTGGGGACAGGGATATACGAGCAGTACTTC. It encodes CASSLGTGIYEQYF.

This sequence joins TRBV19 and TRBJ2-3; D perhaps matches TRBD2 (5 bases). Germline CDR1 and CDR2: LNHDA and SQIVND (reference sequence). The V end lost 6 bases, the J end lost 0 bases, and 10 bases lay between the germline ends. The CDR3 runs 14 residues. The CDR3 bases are TGTGCCAGTAGCCCCCTAGCTAGCACAGATACGCAGTATTTT. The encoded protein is CASSPLASTDTQYF. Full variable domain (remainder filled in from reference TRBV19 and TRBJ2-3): DGGITQSPKYLFRKEGQNVTLSCEQNLNHDAMYWYRQDPGQGLRLIYYSQIVNDFQKGDIAEGYSVSREKKESFPLTVTSAQKNPTAFYLCASSPLASTDTQYFGPGTRLTVL.

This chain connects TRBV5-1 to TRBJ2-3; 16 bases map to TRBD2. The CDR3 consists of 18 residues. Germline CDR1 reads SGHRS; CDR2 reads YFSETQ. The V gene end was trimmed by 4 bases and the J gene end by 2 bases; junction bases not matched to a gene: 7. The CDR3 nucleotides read TGCGCCAGCAGCAAAGGGACTAGCGGGGGGGCCGTCACAGATACGCAGTATTTT. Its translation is CASSKGTSGGAVTDTQYF.

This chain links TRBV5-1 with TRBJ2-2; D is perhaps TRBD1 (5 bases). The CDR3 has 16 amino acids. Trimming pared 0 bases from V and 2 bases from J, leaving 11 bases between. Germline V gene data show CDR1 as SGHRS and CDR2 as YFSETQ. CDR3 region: CASSLGPQGNTGELFF. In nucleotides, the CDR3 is TGCGCCAGCAGCTTGGGGCCCCAGGGAAACACCGGGGAGCTGTTTTTT.

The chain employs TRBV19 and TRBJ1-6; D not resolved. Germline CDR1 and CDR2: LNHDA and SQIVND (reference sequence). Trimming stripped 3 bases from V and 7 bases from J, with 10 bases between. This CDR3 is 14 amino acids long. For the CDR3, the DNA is TGTGCCAGTAGTATTGCCGGATTCAATTCACCCCTCCACTTT. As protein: CASSIAGFNSPLHF.

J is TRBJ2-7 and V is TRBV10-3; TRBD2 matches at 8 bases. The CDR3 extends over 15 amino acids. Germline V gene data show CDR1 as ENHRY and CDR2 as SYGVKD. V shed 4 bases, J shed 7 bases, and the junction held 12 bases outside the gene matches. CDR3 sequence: CAISVAAGDLGEQYF. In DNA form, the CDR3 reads TGTGCCATCAGTGTGGCAGCGGGGGACCTGGGAGAGCAGTACTTC.

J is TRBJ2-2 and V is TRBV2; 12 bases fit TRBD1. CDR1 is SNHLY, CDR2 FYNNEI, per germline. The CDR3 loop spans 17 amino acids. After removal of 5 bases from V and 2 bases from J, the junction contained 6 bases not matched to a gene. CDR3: CASSLRDRGPNTGELFF. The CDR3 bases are TGTGCCAGCAGTCTCCGGGACAGGGGGCCCAACACCGGGGAGCTGTTTTTT.

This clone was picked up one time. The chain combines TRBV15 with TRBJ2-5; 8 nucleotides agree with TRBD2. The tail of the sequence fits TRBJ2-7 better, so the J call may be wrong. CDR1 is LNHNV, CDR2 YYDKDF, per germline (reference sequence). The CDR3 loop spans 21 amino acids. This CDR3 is CATSRAWERGLDLPSSPEQYF. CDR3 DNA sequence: TGTGCCACCAGCAGGGCTTGGGAGCGGGGACTAGACCTCCCTTCGTCTCCCGAGCAGTACTTC.